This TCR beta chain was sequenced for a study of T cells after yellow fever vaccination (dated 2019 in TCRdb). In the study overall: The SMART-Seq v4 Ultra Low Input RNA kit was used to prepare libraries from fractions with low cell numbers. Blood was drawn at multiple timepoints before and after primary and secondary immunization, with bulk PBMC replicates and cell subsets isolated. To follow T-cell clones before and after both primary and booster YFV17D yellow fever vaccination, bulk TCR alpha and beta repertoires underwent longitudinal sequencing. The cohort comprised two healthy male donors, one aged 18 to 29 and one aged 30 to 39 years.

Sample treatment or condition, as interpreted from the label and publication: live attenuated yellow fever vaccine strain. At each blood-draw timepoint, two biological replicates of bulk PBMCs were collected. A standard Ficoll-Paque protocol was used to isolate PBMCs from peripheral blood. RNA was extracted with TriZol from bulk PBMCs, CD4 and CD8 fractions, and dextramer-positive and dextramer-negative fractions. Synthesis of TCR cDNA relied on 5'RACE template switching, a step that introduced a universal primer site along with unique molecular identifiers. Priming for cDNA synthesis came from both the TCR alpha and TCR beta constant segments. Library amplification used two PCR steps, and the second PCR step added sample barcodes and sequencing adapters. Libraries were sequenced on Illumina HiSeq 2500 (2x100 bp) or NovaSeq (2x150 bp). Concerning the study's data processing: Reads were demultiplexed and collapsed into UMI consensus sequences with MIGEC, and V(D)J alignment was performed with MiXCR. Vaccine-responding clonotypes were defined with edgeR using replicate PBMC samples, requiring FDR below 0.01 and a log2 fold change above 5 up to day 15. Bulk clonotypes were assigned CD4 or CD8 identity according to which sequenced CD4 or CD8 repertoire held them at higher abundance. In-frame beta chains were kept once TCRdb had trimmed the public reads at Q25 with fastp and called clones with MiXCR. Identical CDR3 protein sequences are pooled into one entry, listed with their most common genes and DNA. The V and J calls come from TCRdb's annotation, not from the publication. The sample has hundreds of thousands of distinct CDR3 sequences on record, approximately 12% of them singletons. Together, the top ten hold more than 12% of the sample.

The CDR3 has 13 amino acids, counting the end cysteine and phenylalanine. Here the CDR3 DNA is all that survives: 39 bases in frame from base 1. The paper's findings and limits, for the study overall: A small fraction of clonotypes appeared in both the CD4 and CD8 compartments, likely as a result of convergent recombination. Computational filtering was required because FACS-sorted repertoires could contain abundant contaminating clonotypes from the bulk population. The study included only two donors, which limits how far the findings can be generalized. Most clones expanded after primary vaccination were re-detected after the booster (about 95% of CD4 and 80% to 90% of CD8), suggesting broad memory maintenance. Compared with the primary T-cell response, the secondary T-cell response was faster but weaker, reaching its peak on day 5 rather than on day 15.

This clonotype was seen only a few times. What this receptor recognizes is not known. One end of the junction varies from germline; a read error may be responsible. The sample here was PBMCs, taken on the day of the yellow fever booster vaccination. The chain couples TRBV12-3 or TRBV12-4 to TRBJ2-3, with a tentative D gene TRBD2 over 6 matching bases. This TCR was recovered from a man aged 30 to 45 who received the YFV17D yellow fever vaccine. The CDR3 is CASTASDRYAVRF. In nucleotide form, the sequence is TGTGCCAGCACCGCTAGCGACCGATACGCAGTACGATTT.